This T cell receptor (beta chain) was recovered during a study of shared clonotypes between healthy human individuals. Study-level information: Donors were two women and a few men aged 18 to 49.

V dropped 6 bases and J dropped 4 bases, with 21 bases sitting between them. Per the germline V gene, CDR1 is MDHEN and CDR2 is SYDVKM. The CDR3 covers 16 residues. Recent vaccinations or acute infections were absent in the healthy HIV-negative adult donors. All donors were Caucasian adults living in Nashville, Tennessee. Some clones are missing from TCRdb's copy, which holds only in-frame ones; the method was immunoSEQ multiplex PCR. The sample holds some 1 million clones, about 70% seen once. The receptor comes from a man in his late teens or twenties in good health. V gene TRBV28 combines with J gene TRBJ1-2, with a possible D match to TRBD1 (5 bases). Input material: memory CD4+ T cells sorted from blood. Subset defined: CD45RA-negative fraction. The CDR3 DNA sequence: TGTGCCAGCAGCTCAATAGACGGGACGGTCGCCTATGGCTACACCTTC. Protein sequence: CASSSIDGTVAYGYTF.